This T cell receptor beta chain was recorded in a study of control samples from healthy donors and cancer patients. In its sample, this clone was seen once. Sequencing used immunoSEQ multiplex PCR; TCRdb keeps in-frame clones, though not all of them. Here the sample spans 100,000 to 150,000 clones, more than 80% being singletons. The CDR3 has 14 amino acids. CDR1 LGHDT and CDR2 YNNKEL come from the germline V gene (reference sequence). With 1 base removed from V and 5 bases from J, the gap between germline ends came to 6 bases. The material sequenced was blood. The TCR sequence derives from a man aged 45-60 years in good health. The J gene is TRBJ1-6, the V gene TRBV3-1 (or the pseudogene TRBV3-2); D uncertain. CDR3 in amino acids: CASSQGVDNSPLHF. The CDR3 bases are TGTGCCAGCAGCCAAGGGGTGGATAATTCACCCCTCCACTTT.